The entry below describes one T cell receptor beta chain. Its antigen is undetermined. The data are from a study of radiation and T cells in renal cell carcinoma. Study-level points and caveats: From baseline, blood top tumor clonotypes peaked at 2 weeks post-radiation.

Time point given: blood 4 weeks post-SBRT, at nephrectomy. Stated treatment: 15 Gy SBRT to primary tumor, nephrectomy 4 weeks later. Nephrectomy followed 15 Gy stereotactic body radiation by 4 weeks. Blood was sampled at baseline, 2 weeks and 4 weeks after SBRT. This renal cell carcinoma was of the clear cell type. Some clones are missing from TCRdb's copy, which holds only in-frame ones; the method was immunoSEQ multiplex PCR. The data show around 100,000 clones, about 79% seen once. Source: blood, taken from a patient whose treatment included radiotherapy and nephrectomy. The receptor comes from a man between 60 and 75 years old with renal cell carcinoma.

The DNA of the CDR3 is TGTGCCAGCAGTGTAGGGAGGTCAGACTATGGCTACACCTTC. The encoded protein is CASSVGRSDYGYTF. The chain is built from TRBV27 and TRBJ1-2; D call uncertain. In germline, CDR1 is MNHEY, CDR2 SMNVEV (reference sequence). This CDR3 comprises 14 residues. Trimming left V 5 bases short and J 3 bases short, with 13 bases between.